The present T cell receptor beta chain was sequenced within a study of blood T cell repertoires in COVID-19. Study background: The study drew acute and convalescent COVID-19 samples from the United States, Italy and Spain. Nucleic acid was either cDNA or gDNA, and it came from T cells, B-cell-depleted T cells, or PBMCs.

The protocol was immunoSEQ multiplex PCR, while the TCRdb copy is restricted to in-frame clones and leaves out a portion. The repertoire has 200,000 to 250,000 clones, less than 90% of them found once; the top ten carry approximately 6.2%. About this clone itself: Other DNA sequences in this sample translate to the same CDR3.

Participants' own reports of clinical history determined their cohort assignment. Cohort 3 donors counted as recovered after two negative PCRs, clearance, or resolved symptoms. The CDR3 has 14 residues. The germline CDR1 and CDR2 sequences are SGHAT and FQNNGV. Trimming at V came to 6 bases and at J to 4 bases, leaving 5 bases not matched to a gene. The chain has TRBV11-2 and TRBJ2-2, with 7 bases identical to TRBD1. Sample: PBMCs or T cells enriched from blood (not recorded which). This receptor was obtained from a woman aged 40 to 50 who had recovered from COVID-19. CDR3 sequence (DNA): TGTGCCAGCAGTCGACCAGGGGGCACCGGGGAGCTGTTTTTT. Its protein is CASSRPGGTGELFF.